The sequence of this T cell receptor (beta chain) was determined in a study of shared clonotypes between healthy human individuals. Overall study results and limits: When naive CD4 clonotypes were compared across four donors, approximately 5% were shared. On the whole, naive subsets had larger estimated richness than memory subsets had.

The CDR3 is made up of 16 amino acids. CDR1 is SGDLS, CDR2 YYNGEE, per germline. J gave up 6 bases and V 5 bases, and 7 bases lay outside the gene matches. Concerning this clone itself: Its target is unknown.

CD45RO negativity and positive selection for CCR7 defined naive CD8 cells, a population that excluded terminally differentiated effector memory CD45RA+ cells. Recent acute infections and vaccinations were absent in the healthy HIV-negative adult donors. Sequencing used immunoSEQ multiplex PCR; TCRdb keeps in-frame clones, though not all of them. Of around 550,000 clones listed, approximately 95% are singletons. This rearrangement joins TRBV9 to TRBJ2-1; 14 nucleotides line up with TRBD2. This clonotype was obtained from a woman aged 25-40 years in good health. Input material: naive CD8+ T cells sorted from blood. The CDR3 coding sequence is TGTGCCAGCAGGGGGACTAGCGGGAGTGATAGCAATGAGCAGTTCTTC. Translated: CASRGTSGSDSNEQFF.